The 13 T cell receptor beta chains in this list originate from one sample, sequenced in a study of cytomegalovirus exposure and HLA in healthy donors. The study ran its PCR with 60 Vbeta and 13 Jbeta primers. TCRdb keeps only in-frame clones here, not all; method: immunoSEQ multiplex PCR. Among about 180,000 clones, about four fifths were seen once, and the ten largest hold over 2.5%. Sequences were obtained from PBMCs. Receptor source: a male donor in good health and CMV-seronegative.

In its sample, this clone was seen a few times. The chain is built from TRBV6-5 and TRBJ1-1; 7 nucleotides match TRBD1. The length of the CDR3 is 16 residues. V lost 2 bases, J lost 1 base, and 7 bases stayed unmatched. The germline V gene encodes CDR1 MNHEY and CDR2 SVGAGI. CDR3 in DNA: TGTGCCAGCAGTTACGTTATGGACAGGTGGAACACTGAAGCTTTCTTT. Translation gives CASSYVMDRWNTEAFF.

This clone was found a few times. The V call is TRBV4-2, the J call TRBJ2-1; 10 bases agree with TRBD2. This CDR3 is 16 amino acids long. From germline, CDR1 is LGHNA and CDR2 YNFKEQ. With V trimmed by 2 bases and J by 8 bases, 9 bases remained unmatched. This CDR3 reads CASSQSRLAGVYEQFF. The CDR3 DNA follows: TGTGCCAGCAGCCAATCCCGGCTAGCGGGAGTCTATGAGCAGTTCTTC.

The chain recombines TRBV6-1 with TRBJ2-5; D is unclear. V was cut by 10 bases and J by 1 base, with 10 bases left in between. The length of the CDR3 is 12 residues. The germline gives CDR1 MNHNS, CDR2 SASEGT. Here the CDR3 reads CAIGYPQETQYF. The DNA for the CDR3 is TGTGCCATCGGGTACCCCCAAGAGACCCAGTACTTC.

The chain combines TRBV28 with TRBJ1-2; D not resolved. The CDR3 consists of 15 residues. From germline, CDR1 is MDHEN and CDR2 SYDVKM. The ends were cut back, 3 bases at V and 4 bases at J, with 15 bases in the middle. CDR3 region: CASSLGSTTGYGYTF. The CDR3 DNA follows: TGTGCCAGCAGTTTGGGTTCGACAACTGGCTATGGCTACACCTTC.

The CDR3 reads CASSPSSSYNSPLHF. The CDR3 DNA follows: TGTGCCAGCAGCCCAAGTAGCTCCTATAATTCACCCCTCCACTTT. V and J are TRBV13 and TRBJ1-6; D gene unclear. The germline V gene has CDR1 PRHDT and CDR2 FYEKMQ (reference sequence). CDR3 size: 15 residues. Trimming removed 5 bases at V and 0 bases at J, with 8 bases between.

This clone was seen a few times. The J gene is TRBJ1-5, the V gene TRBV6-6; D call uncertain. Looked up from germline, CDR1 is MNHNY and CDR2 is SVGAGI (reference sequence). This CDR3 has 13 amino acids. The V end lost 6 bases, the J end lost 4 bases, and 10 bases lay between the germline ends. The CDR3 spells CASSPRWNQPQHF. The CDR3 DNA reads TGTGCCAGCAGCCCCCGGTGGAATCAGCCCCAGCATTTT.

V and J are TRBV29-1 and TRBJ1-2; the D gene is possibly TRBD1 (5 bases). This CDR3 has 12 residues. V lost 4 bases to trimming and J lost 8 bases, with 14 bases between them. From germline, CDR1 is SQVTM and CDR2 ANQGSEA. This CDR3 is CSVGRGIRGYTF. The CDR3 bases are TGCAGCGTTGGGCGGGGGATAAGAGGCTACACCTTC.

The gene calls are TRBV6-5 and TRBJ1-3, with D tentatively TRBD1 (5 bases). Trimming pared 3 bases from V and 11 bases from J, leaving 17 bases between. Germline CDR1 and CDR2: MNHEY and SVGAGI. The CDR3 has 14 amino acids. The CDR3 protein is CASSYFYLAGAIYF. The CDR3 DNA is TGTGCCAGCAGTTATTTCTACTTAGCGGGGGCCATATATTTT.

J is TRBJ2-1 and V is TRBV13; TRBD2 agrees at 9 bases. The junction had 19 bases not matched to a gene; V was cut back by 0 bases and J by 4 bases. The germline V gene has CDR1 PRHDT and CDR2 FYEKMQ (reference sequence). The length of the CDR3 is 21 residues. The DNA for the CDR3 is TGTGCCAGCAGCTTAGGTCGCTTTCTTGACAGGGAAGCGGGGGGATACAATGAGCAGTTCTTC. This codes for CASSLGRFLDREAGGYNEQFF.

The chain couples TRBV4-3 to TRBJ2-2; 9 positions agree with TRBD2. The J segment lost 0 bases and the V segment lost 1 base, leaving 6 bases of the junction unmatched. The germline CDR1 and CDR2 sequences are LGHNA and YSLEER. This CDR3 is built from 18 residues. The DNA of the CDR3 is TGCGCCAGCAGCCAAGCCCCTAGCGGGATTTCGAACACCGGGGAGCTGTTTTTT. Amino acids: CASSQAPSGISNTGELFF.

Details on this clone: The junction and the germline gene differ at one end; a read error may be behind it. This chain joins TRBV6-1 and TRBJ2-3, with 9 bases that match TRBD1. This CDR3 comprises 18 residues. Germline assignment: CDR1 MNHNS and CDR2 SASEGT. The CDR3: CTSSAHPVQGAGTDTQYF. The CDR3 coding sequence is TGTACCAGCAGTGCCCACCCAGTACAGGGGGCGGGCACAGATACGCAGTATTTT.

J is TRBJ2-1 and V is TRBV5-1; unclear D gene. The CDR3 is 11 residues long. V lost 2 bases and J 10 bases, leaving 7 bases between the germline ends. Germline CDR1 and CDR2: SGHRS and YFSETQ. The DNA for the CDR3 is TGCGCCAGCAGCTTAGCTTGGGAGCAGTTCTTC. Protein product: CASSLAWEQFF.

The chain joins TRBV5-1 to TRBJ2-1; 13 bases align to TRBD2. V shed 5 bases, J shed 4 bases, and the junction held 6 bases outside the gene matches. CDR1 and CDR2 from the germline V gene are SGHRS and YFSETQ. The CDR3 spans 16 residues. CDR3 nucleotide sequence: TGCGCCAGCAGTTCCGGGACTAGCGGGATTTACAATGAGCAGTTCTTC. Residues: CASSSGTSGIYNEQFF.